This T cell receptor beta chain is drawn from a study of T cell changes during pregnancy in multiple sclerosis. Measured with immunoSEQ multiplex PCR; TCRdb has only the in-frame clones, and not every one. Of tens of thousands of clones listed, nearly 90% are singletons. Germline values: CDR1 SGHRS, CDR2 YFSETQ. This CDR3 region has 17 residues. J was trimmed by 2 bases and V by 4 bases; bases with no gene match: 7. The source material was CD4+ T cells from peripheral blood mononuclear cells, sampled in the first trimester of pregnancy. V gene TRBV5-1 combines with J gene TRBJ2-6; 9 bases are a match to TRBD1. This receptor was taken from a female donor with multiple sclerosis, enrolled in a pregnancy study. Here the CDR3 DNA reads TGCGCCAGCAGCAGAACTAGGACAGGGGCTGGGGCCAACGTCCTGACTTTC. It is translated as CASSRTRTGAGANVLTF.